What follows describes a single T cell receptor (beta chain). Its antigen is undetermined. The V gene's germline CDR1 is SEHNR and CDR2 FQNEAQ (reference sequence). The CDR3 length is 16 residues. V was pared by 2 bases and J by 0 bases, with 12 bases between. Genomic DNA (from each subset) was split evenly across several immunoSEQ plates. The data were produced by immunoSEQ multiplex PCR, yet TCRdb's version contains in-frame clones alone and is incomplete. The table has about 2.4 million clones, roughly 93% seen once. This specimen belongs to a study of shared clonotypes between healthy human individuals. The wider study: A couple of women and a few men aged 18 to 49 made up the donors.

Study-wide findings and caveats: Memory subsets generally showed lower estimated richness than naive subsets. The sharing of 5% to 6.5% of naive CD4 clonotypes was seen across several donors.

The TCR was taken from a man between 18 and 35 years old in good health. Some clones in this sample may be carry-over from other donors' samples. Sequenced input: naive CD4+ T cells from PBMCs. Documented subset: CD45RA+ positively selected. This rearrangement joins TRBV7-9 to TRBJ2-3, with D perhaps matching TRBD1 or TRBD2 (5 bases each). In DNA form, the CDR3 reads TGTGCCAGCAGCTTACTCTCCTGGGGGAGCACAGATACGCAGTATTTT. Protein: CASSLLSWGSTDTQYF.